The 26 T cell receptor beta chains reported below all come from one sample, sequenced in a study of blood T cell repertoires in COVID-19. The repertoire was sequenced with immunoSEQ multiplex PCR; TCRdb's copy has only in-frame clones and lacks some. The sample has about half a million clones, roughly 87% seen once. Sequencing was performed on peripheral blood. Source of these receptors: a man between 18 and 29 years old with COVID-19, enrolled during active disease.

CDR3 bases: TGTGCTAGTGGTTTGAAGGGAGGCCAGCCCCAGCATTTT. Translation: CASGLKGGQPQHF. The rearrangement links TRBV12-5 to TRBJ1-5; D is ambiguous. V was pared by 2 bases and J by 7 bases, with 9 bases between. The CDR3 contains 13 residues. Germline CDR1 reads LGHNT; CDR2 reads FRNRAP.

This chain connects TRBV10-1 to TRBJ2-3; 8 nucleotides match TRBD2. V lost 0 bases and J lost 5; bases outside the gene matches: 4. Germline CDR1 and CDR2: WNHNN and SYGVQD (reference sequence). This CDR3 comprises 15 residues. The CDR3 nucleotides read TGCGCCAGCAGTGAGTCGATGGCGGGAGGAGATACGCAGTATTTT. Its translation is CASSESMAGGDTQYF.

This chain uses TRBV6-5 with TRBJ1-2; D remains ambiguous. The germline gives CDR1 MNHEY, CDR2 SVGAGI. CDR3 length: 13 residues. V lost 6 bases, J lost 8 bases, and 16 bases lay in between. The CDR3 loop is CASSETSREGYTF. For the CDR3, the DNA is TGTGCCAGCAGCGAGACATCCCGTGAGGGCTACACCTTC.

The chain has TRBV6-5 and TRBJ1-2; TRBD1 aligns across 9 bases. The V gene's germline CDR1 is MNHEY and CDR2 SVGAGI. With V trimmed by 8 bases and J by 8 bases, 6 bases remained unmatched. There are 12 residues in the CDR3. The CDR3 sequence is CASARTGEGYTF. The CDR3 DNA reads as TGTGCCAGCGCTCGGACAGGGGAAGGCTACACCTTC.

The gene calls are TRBV11-2 and TRBJ2-1; TRBD2 agrees at 9 bases. Germline-derived CDR1 and CDR2 are SGHAT and FQNNGV. Losses at the gene ends were 1 base for V and 2 bases for J; bases not matched to a gene: 6. The CDR3 spans 17 residues. In DNA form, the CDR3 reads TGTGCCAGCAGCTTAGCTCGACTAGCGGAAACCTACAATGAGCAGTTCTTC. Its translation: CASSLARLAETYNEQFF.

This clone was detected a few times. Other DNA sequences within the sample encode an identical CDR3. The chain links TRBV4-1 to TRBJ2-7; TRBD1 matches at 9 bases. Germline CDR1 and CDR2: MGHRA and YSYEKL. The CDR3 runs 14 residues. J lost 2 bases, V lost 4 bases, and 3 bases had no gene match. The CDR3 sequence: CASSLGTGTYEQYF. CDR3 sequence (DNA): TGCGCCAGCAGCCTCGGGACAGGGACCTACGAGCAGTACTTC.

This rearrangement joins TRBV7-8 to TRBJ1-3; D may be TRBD1 (5 bases). This CDR3 comprises 15 residues. Trimming left V 4 bases short and J 0 bases short, with 10 bases between. Germline CDR1 is SGHVS and CDR2 is FQNEAQ. CDR3 loop: CASSYPGGSGNTIYF. DNA for the CDR3: TGTGCCAGCAGCTACCCCGGGGGCTCTGGAAACACCATATATTTT.

The gene calls are TRBV5-5 and TRBJ2-7; 7 nucleotides align to TRBD2. The CDR3 is 15 residues long. With V trimmed by 0 bases and J by 0 bases, 3 bases remained unmatched. Germline assignment: CDR1 SGHKS and CDR2 YYEKEE (reference sequence). The CDR3 DNA follows: TGTGCCAGCAGCTTGGGCCCGGGAGGCTCCTACGAGCAGTACTTC. This encodes CASSLGPGGSYEQYF.

The V call is TRBV12-5, the J call TRBJ2-2; 10 positions match TRBD2. Trimming removed 6 bases from V and 4 bases from J; junction bases left unmatched: 8. Germline-derived CDR1 and CDR2 are LGHNT and FRNRAP. CDR3 length equals 16 residues. CDR3 sequence: CASGPLGLAATGELFF. The DNA for the CDR3 is TGTGCTAGTGGACCCTTAGGACTAGCGGCCACCGGGGAGCTGTTTTTT. Based on the CDR3 plus reference TRBV12-5 and TRBJ2-2, the full variable domain is DARVTQTPRHKVTEMGQEVTMRCQPILGHNTVFWYRQTMMQGLELLAYFRNRAPLDDSGMPKDRFSAEMPDATLATLKIQPSEPRDSAVYFCASGPLGLAATGELFFGEGSRLTVL.

The V gene is TRBV2, the J gene TRBJ1-6, with TRBD1 as a possible D gene (5 bases). Per germline, CDR1 SNHLY and CDR2 FYNNEI. The CDR3 totals 16 residues. V was trimmed by 9 bases and J by 0 bases, leaving 15 bases between them. DNA for the CDR3: TGTGCCAGTAAAATGAGAGACAGCTCCTATAATTCACCCCTCCACTTT. Its translation is CASKMRDSSYNSPLHF.

The chain combines TRBV30 with TRBJ1-1; D call uncertain. Germline lookup yields CDR1 GTSNPN and CDR2 SVGIG (reference sequence). Trimming removed 2 bases from V and 1 base from J, with 11 bases in between. The CDR3 extends over 14 amino acids. The CDR3 is CAWSSLFENTEAFF. The DNA for the CDR3 is TGTGCCTGGAGTAGCTTGTTTGAGAACACTGAAGCTTTCTTT.

The chain is built from TRBV12-3 or TRBV12-4 and TRBJ2-1; D is undetermined. Trimming cost V 0 bases and J 10 bases, with 10 bases left between them. This CDR3 region has 13 residues. CDR3: CASSLAARLEQFF. In DNA, the CDR3 is TGTGCCAGCAGTTTAGCGGCCCGACTGGAGCAGTTCTTC.

V usage is TRBV5-5 and J usage is TRBJ1-2; D perhaps matches TRBD1 (5 bases). Trimming stripped 4 bases from V and 3 bases from J, with 13 bases between. The CDR3 is made up of 14 amino acids. CDR1 SGHKS and CDR2 YYEKEE come from the germline V gene (reference sequence). This chain's CDR3 is CASSTPLGDYGYTF. The CDR3, as DNA: TGTGCCAGCAGCACTCCGTTAGGGGACTATGGCTACACCTTC.

The V call is TRBV4-2, the J call TRBJ1-4; TRBD1 matches 8 bases. V trimming: 4 bases; J trimming: 3 bases; junction bases outside the gene matches: 4. CDR3 length equals 15 residues. The V gene's germline CDR1 is LGHNA and CDR2 YNFKEQ. CDR3 loop: CASSLTTGANEKLFF. In DNA, the CDR3 is TGTGCCAGCAGCCTGACGACAGGGGCTAATGAAAAACTGTTTTTT.

The rearrangement links TRBV7-2 to TRBJ2-7; 9 bases map to TRBD2. The length of the CDR3 is 16 residues. Looked up from germline, CDR1 is SGHTA and CDR2 is FQGNSA. The junction had 11 bases not matched to a gene; V was cut back by 6 bases and J by 2 bases. The CDR3 sequence: CASSSRGLASAYEQYF. CDR3 sequence (DNA): TGTGCCAGCAGTTCTAGGGGACTAGCCAGCGCCTACGAGCAGTACTTC.

This clone was detected once. The rearrangement links TRBV27 to TRBJ1-6; 7 positions match TRBD1. This CDR3 region has 17 residues. Per germline, CDR1 MNHEY and CDR2 SMNVEV (reference sequence). Trimming at V came to 3 bases and at J to 9 bases, leaving 14 bases not matched to a gene. In DNA form, the CDR3 reads TGTGCCAGCAGTTTCTTGGCCTTCTCAGGGGGTGGTTCACCCCTCCACTTT. It specifies CASSFLAFSGGGSPLHF.

This chain uses TRBV7-9 with TRBJ1-2; D might be TRBD1 (5 bases). The CDR3 length is 15 residues. The germline gives CDR1 SEHNR, CDR2 FQNEAQ (reference sequence). V was pared by 5 bases and J by 1 base, with 14 bases between. The CDR3 sequence is CASSLIVGGNYGYTF. The CDR3 DNA follows: TGTGCCAGCAGCCTCATCGTGGGGGGTAACTATGGCTACACCTTC.

The gene calls are TRBV3-1 (or the pseudogene TRBV3-2) and TRBJ1-6; 9 nucleotides match TRBD1. Germline values: CDR1 LGHDT, CDR2 YNNKEL (reference sequence). V lost 5 bases to trimming and J lost 9 bases; unmatched junction nucleotides: 5. CDR3 length: 14 amino acids. DNA for the CDR3: TGTGCCAGCAGCTTTGACAGGGGGACTTCACCCCTCCACTTT. Its translation: CASSFDRGTSPLHF.

This chain joins TRBV3-1 (or the pseudogene TRBV3-2) and TRBJ1-2, with 9 bases aligning to TRBD1. Losses at the gene ends were 0 bases for V and 6 bases for J; bases not matched to a gene: 5. The CDR3 has 15 amino acids. From germline, CDR1 is LGHDT and CDR2 YNNKEL (reference sequence). The CDR3 nucleotides read TGTGCCAGCAGCCAAGATGCCGGGACAGGGAATGGCTACACCTTC. Residues: CASSQDAGTGNGYTF.

This sequence joins TRBV5-3 and TRBJ2-1, with 10 bases matching TRBD2. TRBV5-3 is annotated as an ORF whose role is uncertain. V lost 4 bases, J lost 4 bases, and 5 bases stayed unmatched. CDR3 length: 15 residues. The CDR3 loop reads CARSAAGGPYNEQFF. In DNA, the CDR3 is TGTGCCAGAAGCGCAGCGGGGGGGCCTTACAATGAGCAGTTCTTC.

This clone was picked up one time. V is TRBV5-1 and J is TRBJ2-1; TRBD2 might be the D (6 bases). CDR1 and CDR2 (germline): SGHRS, YFSETQ. This CDR3 is built from 13 residues. V was pared by 0 bases and J by 9 bases, with 10 bases between. The DNA of the CDR3 is TGCGCCAGCAGCTTGGAAAACGGGAGTGAGCAGTTCTTC. It yields the protein CASSLENGSEQFF.

This clone has just a few counts. The V gene is TRBV19, the J gene TRBJ2-7; maybe TRBD2 (5 bases). The CDR3 consists of 11 residues. CDR1 and CDR2 from the germline V gene are LNHDA and SQIVND (reference sequence). V was cut by 4 bases and J by 5 bases, with 6 bases left in between. The CDR3 loop is CASSTGDEQYF. In DNA, the CDR3 is TGTGCCAGTAGTACCGGGGACGAGCAGTACTTC.

This chain joins TRBV7-9 and TRBJ2-7; D unclear. The CDR3 is made up of 17 amino acids. Trimming took 5 bases from V and 4 from J, leaving 24 bases between them. Germline values: CDR1 SEHNR, CDR2 FQNEAQ (reference sequence). The CDR3 sequence is CASSLGLGTTNKYEQYF. The CDR3 DNA reads TGTGCCAGCAGCCTAGGGTTGGGCACCACCAACAAGTACGAGCAGTACTTC.

The rearrangement links TRBV20-1 to TRBJ1-1; the D gene is possibly TRBD1 (6 bases). CDR1 is DFQATT and CDR2 is SNEGSKA in the germline V gene (reference sequence). With 8 bases removed from V and 8 bases from J, the gap between germline ends came to 9 bases. The CDR3 is 9 residues long. CDR3 bases: TGCAGTTTCGACAGGGAAGCTTTCTTT. It specifies CSFDREAFF.

The rearrangement links TRBV5-1 to TRBJ2-2; possible D gene TRBD1, 6 bases. This CDR3 region has 15 residues. V shed 4 bases and J shed 6 bases, with 16 bases lying between them. CDR1 and CDR2 from the germline V gene are SGHRS and YFSETQ. CDR3 sequence reads: CASSPDHRASGELFF. CDR3 DNA: TGCGCCAGCAGCCCGGACCACAGGGCATCCGGGGAGCTGTTTTTT.

The V call is TRBV9, the J call TRBJ2-1; TRBD1 is a possible D gene (6 bases). V was clipped by 4 bases and J by 4 bases, with 15 bases between them. CDR1 is SGDLS and CDR2 is YYNGEE in the germline V gene. This CDR3 contains 15 residues. The CDR3 region has the DNA TGTGCCAGCAGCTTACCGACAGGAGCATACAATGAGCAGTTCTTC. Its protein product is CASSLPTGAYNEQFF.